The following is a TCR beta chain sequence with its context. Its antigen remains unknown. This entry belongs to a study of pediatric ulcerative colitis. During colonoscopy, one to two rectal pinch biopsies were collected. Ulcerative colitis patients received no immunosuppressive medication before the diagnostic colonoscopy. Study-level findings and limits: Clonal expansions reduced rectal repertoire diversity in acute severe colitis.

Sequencing was at survey level. Generated by immunoSEQ multiplex PCR, the TCRdb table keeps only in-frame clones and is missing some. The table shows about 34,000 clones, with roughly 71% occurring only once. The germline V gene has CDR1 MNHNY and CDR2 SVGAGI (reference sequence). V shed 6 bases, J shed 8 bases, and the junction held 8 bases outside the gene matches. The length of the CDR3 is 13 residues. The source of this sequence is a boy aged 5-17 years with severe ulcerative colitis. The sample was gut tissue. This chain uses TRBV6-6 with TRBJ1-1, with 8 bases that match TRBD1. CDR3 region: CASRDNQGAEAFF. DNA for the CDR3: TGTGCCAGCAGGGATAACCAGGGGGCAGAAGCTTTCTTT.